This T cell receptor (beta chain) was sequenced during a study of blood T cell repertoires in COVID-19. Study context: The United States, Italy and Spain supplied acute and convalescent COVID-19 samples. In each case, the material was cDNA or gDNA derived from T cells, B-cell-depleted T cells, or PBMCs.

Methods used by the authors: From reference gene primer amplification, estimates of nucleated cell counts were derived. Assay: immunoSEQ multiplex PCR; the TCRdb copy retains only in-frame clones and omits some. V, J and clone size reflect that table, while D and trimming were determined from the DNA. Of fewer than 120,000 clones listed, roughly nine tenths are singletons. Looked up from germline, CDR1 is LGHDT and CDR2 is YNNKEL (reference sequence). CDR3 length equals 15 residues. V dropped 4 bases and J dropped 1 base, with 13 bases sitting between them. This rearrangement joins TRBV3-1 (or the pseudogene TRBV3-2) to TRBJ2-5; D not certain. Material for sequencing was peripheral blood. The sequence was obtained from a human donor in a cohort sampled during active COVID-19. For the CDR3, the DNA is TGTGCCAGCAGCCCCTCCGTGGCGGCCCAAGAGACCCAGTACTTC. Residues: CASSPSVAAQETQYF.